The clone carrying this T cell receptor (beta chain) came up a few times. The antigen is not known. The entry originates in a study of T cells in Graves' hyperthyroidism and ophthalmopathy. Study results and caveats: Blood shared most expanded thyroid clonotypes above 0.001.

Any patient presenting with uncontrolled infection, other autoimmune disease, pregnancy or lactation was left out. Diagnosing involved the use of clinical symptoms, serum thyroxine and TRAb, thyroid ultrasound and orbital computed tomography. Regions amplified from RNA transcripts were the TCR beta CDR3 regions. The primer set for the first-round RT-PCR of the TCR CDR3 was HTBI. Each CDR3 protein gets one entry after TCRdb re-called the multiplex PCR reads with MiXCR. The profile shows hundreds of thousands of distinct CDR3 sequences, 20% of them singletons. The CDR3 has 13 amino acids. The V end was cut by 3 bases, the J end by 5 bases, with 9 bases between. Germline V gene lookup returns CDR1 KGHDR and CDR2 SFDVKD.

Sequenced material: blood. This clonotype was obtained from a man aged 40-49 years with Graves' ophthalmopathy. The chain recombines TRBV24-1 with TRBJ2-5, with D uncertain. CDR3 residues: CATSDPNAETQYF. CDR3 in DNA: TGTGCCACCAGTGATCCCAACGCGGAGACCCAGTACTTC.